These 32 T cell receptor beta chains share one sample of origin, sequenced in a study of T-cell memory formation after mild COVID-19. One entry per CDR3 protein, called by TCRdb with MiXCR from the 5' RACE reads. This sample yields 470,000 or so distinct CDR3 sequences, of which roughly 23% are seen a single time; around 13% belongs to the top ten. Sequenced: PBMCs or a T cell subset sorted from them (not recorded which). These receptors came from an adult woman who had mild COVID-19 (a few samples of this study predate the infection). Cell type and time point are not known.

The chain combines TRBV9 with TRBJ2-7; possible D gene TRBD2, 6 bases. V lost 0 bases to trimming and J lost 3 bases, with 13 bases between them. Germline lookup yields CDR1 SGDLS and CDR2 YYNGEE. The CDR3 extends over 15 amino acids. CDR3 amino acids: CASSVGRGLNYEQYF. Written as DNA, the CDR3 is TGTGCCAGCAGCGTAGGTAGAGGACTAAACTACGAGCAGTACTTC.

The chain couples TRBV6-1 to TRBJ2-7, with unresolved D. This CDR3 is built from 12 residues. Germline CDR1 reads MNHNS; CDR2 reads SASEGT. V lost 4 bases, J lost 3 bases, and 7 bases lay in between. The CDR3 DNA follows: TGTGCCAGCAGTGGCTGGGACTACGAGCAGTACTTC. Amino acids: CASSGWDYEQYF.

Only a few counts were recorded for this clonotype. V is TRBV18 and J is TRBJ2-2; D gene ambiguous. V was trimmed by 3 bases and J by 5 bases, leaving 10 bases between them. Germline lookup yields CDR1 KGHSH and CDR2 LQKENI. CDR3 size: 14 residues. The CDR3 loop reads CASSPERATGELFF. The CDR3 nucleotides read TGTGCCAGCTCACCGGAAAGGGCAACCGGGGAGCTGTTTTTT.

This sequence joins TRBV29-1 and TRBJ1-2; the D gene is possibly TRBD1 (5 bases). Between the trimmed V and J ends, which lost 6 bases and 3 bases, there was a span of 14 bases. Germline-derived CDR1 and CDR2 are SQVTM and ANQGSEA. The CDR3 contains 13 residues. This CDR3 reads CSVIQGGDYGYTF. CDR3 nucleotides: TGCAGCGTCATCCAGGGAGGGGACTATGGCTACACCTTC.

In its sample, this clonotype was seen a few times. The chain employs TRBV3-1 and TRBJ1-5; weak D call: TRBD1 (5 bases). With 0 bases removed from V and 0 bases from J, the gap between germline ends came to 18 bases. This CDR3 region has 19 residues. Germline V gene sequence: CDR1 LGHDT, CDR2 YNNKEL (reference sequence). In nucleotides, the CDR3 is TGTGCCAGCAGCCAAGATCCGGGGGGGAATTGGGATAGCAATCAGCCCCAGCATTTT. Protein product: CASSQDPGGNWDSNQPQHF.

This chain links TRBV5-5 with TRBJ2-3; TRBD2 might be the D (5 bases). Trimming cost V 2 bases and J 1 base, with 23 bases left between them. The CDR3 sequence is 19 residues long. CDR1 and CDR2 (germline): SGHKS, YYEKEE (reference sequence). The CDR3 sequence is CASSFSGVAVGVRTDTQYF. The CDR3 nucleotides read TGTGCCAGCAGCTTCTCGGGTGTCGCCGTGGGAGTTCGCACAGATACGCAGTATTTT.

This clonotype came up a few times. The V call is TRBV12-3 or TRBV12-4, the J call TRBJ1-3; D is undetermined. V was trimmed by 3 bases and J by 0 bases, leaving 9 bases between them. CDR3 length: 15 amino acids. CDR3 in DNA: TGTGCCAGCAGTTTCCCCTGGGACTCTGGAAACACCATATATTTT. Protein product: CASSFPWDSGNTIYF.

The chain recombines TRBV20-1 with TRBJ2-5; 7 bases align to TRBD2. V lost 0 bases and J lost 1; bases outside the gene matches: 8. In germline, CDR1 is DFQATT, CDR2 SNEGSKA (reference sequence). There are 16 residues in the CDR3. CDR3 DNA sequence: TGCAGTGCTAGAGAAGTTCTAGCGGACCCCCAAGAGACCCAGTACTTC. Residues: CSAREVLADPQETQYF.

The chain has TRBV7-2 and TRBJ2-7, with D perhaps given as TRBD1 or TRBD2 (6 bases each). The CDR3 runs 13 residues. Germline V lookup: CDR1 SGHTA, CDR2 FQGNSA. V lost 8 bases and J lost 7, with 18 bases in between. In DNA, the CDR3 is TGTGCCAGCTGTAAAGGGGGGAGCCAAGAGCAGTACTTC. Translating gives CASCKGGSQEQYF.

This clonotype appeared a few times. The CDR3 DNA is TGCGCCAGCAGCCCCTCAGAGGGATACACCATATATTTT. This sequence encodes CASSPSEGYTIYF. The chain couples TRBV4-3 to TRBJ1-3; no clear D. This CDR3 contains 13 residues. Germline-derived CDR1 and CDR2 are LGHNA and YSLEER. V lost 4 bases, J lost 8 bases, and 12 bases lay in between.

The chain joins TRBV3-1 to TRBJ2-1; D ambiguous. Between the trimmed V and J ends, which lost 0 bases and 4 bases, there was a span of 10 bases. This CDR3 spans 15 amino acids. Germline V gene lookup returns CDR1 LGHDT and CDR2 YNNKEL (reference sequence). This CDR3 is CASSQERTLYNEQFF. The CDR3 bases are TGTGCCAGCAGCCAAGAACGGACCCTTTACAATGAGCAGTTCTTC.

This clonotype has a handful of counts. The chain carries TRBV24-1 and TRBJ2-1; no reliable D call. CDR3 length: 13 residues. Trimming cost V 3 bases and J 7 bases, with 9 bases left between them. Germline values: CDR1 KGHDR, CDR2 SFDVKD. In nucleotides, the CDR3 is TGTGCCACCAGTGATCAAAGGAGTAATGAGCAGTTCTTC. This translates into CATSDQRSNEQFF.

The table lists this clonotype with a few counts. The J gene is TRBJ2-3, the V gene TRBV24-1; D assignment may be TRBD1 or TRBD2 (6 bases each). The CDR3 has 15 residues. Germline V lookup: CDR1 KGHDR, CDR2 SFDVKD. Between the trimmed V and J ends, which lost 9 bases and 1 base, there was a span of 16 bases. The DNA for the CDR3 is TGTGCCACCGGGGAGGACAGACTGGGCACAGATACGCAGTATTTT. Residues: CATGEDRLGTDTQYF.

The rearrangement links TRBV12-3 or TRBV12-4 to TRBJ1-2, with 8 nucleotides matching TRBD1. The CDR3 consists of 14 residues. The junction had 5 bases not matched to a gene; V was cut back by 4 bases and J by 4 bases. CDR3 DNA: TGTGCCAGCAGTTGGGGACAGGCGGCCTATGGCTACACCTTC. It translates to CASSWGQAAYGYTF.

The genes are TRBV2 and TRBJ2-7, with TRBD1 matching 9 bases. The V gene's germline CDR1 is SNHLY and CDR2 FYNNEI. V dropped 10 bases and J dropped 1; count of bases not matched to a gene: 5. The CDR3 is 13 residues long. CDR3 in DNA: TGTGCCACCCGGACAGGGGAATCCTACGAGCAGTACTTC. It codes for CATRTGESYEQYF.

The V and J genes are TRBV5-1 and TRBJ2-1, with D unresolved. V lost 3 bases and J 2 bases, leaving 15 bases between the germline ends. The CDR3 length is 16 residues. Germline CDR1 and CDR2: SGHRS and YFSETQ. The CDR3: CASSWGWANTYNEQFF. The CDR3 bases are TGCGCCAGCAGCTGGGGTTGGGCCAACACCTACAATGAGCAGTTCTTC.

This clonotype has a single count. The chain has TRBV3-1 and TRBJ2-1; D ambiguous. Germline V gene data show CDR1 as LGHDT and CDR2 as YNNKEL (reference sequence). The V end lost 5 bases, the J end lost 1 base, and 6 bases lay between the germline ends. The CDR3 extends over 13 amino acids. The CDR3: CASSKASYNEQFF. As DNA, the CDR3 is TGTGCCAGCAGCAAAGCTTCCTACAATGAGCAGTTCTTC.

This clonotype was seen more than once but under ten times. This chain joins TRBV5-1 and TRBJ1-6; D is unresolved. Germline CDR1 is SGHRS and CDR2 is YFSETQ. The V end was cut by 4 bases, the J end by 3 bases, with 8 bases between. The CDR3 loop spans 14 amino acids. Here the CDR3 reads CASSMDSYNSPLHF. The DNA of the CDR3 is TGCGCCAGCAGCATGGATAGCTATAATTCACCCCTCCACTTT.

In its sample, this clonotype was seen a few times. In DNA, the CDR3 is TGTGCCAGCAGCCAAGGAATAGAGTCCGGGGAGCTGTTTTTT. Translating gives CASSQGIESGELFF. The V call is TRBV3-1, the J call TRBJ2-2; the D is unclear. Trimming shortened V by 1 base and J by 6 bases, and 9 bases separated the two germline ends. The germline V gene encodes CDR1 LGHDT and CDR2 YNNKEL (reference sequence). This CDR3 is built from 14 residues.

CDR3 in amino acids: CSARDRTRRGGYEQYF. The CDR3 DNA reads TGCAGTGCTAGAGATCGGACTCGGCGGGGGGGTTACGAGCAGTACTTC. V is TRBV20-1 and J is TRBJ2-7, with TRBD2 identical over 9 bases. From germline, CDR1 is DFQATT and CDR2 SNEGSKA (reference sequence). With V trimmed by 0 bases and J by 4 bases, 10 bases remained unmatched. The CDR3 runs 16 residues.

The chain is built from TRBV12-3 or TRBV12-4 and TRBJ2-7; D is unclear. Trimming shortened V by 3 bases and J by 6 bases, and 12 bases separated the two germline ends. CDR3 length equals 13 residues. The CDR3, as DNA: TGTGCCAGCAGTTTGAGTGGATCGGGCGAGCAGTACTTC. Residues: CASSLSGSGEQYF.

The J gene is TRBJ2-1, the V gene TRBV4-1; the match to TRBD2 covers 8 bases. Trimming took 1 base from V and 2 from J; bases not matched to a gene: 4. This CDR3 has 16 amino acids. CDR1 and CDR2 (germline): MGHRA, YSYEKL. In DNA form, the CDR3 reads TGCGCCAGCAGCCAAGTGTACGGGGGGGCCTACAATGAGCAGTTCTTC. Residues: CASSQVYGGAYNEQFF.

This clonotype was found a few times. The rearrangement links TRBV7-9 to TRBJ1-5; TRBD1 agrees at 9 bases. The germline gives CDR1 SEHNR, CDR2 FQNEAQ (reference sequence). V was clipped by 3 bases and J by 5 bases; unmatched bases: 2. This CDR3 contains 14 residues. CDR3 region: CASSFDRGDQPQHF. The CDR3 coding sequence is TGTGCCAGCAGCTTTGACAGGGGGGATCAGCCCCAGCATTTT.

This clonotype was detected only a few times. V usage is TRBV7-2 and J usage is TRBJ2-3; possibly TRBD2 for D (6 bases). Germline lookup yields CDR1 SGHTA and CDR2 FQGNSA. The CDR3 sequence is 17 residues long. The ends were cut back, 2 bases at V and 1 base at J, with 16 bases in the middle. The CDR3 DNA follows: TGTGCCAGCAGCTTACCCCGCGGGGTCAAGGGCACAGATACGCAGTATTTT. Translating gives CASSLPRGVKGTDTQYF.

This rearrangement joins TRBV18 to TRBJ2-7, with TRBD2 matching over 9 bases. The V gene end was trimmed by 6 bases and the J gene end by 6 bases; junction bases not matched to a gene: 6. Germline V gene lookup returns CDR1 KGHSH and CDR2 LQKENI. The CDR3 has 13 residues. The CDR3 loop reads CASSPGLAPEQYF. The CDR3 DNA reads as TGTGCCAGCTCGCCGGGACTAGCCCCCGAGCAGTACTTC.

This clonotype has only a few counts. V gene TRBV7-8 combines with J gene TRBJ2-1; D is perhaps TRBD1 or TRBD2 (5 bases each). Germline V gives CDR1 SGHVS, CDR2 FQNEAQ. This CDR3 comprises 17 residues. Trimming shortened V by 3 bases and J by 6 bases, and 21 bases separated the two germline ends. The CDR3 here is CASSFHGDPRLANEQFF. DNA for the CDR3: TGTGCCAGCAGCTTCCATGGGGACCCCAGATTGGCCAATGAGCAGTTCTTC.

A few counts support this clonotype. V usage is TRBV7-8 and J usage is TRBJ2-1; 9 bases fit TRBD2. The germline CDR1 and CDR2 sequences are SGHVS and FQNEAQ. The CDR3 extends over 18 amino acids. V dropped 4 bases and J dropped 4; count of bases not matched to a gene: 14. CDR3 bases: TGTGCCAGCAGCTCACCCGGGTATAGCGGGAGAGCGTACAATGAGCAGTTCTTC. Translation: CASSSPGYSGRAYNEQFF.

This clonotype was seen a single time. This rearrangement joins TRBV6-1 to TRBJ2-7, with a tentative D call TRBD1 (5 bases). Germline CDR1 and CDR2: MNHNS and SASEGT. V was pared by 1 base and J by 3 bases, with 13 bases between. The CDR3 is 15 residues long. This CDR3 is CASSEGTHDFYEQYF. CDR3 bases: TGTGCCAGCAGTGAAGGGACACATGATTTCTACGAGCAGTACTTC.

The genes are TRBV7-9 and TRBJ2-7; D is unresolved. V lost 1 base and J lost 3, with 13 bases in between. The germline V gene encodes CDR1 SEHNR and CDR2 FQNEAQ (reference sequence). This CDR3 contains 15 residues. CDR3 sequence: CASSLEAIWGYEQYF. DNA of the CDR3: TGTGCCAGCAGCTTAGAAGCGATTTGGGGCTACGAGCAGTACTTC.

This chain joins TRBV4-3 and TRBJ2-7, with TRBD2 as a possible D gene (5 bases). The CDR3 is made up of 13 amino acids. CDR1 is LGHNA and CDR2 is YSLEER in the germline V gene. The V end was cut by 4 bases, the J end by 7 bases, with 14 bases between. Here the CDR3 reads CASSRLASGEQYF. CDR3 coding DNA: TGCGCCAGCAGCCGCCTAGCCTCGGGAGAGCAGTACTTC.

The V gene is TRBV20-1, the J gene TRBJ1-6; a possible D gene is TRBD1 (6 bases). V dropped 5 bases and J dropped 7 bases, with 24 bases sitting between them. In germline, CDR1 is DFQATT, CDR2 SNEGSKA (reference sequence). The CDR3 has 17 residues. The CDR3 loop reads CSARNPTDGQRNSPLHF. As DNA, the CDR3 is TGCAGTGCTCGCAACCCGACGGACGGACAGCGAAATTCACCCCTCCACTTT.

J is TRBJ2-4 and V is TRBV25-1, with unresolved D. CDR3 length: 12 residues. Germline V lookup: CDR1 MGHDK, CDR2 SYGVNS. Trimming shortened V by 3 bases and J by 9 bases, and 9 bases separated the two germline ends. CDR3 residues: CASSELGSIQYF. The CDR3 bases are TGTGCCAGCAGTGAGCTGGGAAGCATTCAGTACTTC.